These T cell receptor beta chains were read from a single sample in a study of CXCR3-negative and CXCR3-positive naive CD8 T cells. From the 5' RACE reads, TCRdb lists one entry per CDR3 protein and no DNA. This sample's table reports approximately 74,000 distinct CDR3 sequences. Material for sequencing was naive CXCR3- CD8+ T cells from blood. These receptors all come from a human donor in good health. Some clones in this sample may be carry-over from other donors' samples. The CDR3 runs from the conserved cysteine through the conserved F or W. Each record gives: V gene, J gene, CDR3 protein.

TRBV6-6	TRBJ1-1	CASSYSGGTAMNTEAFF
TRBV7-9	TRBJ2-7	CASSPSGGYEQYF
TRBV5-1	TRBJ2-2	CASSFTGGRATGELFF
TRBV12-3/TRBV12-4	TRBJ2-1	CASSLTFYNEQFF
TRBV29-1	TRBJ2-1	CSVDAAAGGNYDEQFF
TRBV7-6	TRBJ2-2	CASSLTVAGAETGELFF
TRBV12-3/TRBV12-4	TRBJ2-7	CASSRSGGERSYEQYF
TRBV29-1	TRBJ2-3	CSVVESEGADTQYF
TRBV29-1	TRBJ2-3	CSVAPGGEGDTQYF
TRBV11-2	TRBJ2-7	CASSLWDGKYEQYF
TRBV10-3	TRBJ2-1	CAISGTSGRSYNEQSF
TRBV7-2	TRBJ1-1	CASSFFPGPGTEAFF
TRBV27	TRBJ2-1	CASSPGTATSWNEQFF
TRBV3-1	TRBJ2-7	CASSQGTWGIYEQYF
TRBV12-3/TRBV12-4	TRBJ2-7	CASRYGDYEQYF
TRBV11-2	TRBJ2-1	CASSSTGTSGAGDNNEQFF
TRBV27	TRBJ2-1	CASSFSGNSYNEQFF
TRBV25-1	TRBJ2-5	CASSGRDGNYLAGDQETQYF
TRBV6-5	TRBJ2-5	CASRGGTGRGETQYF
TRBV28	TRBJ2-2	CASSLLSGSTGELFF
TRBV19	TRBJ1-1	CASRTGTGAEAFF
TRBV23-1	TRBJ1-1	CASSQPYRMINTEAFF
TRBV4-1	TRBJ1-1	CASSQVATGGWTEAFF
TRBV6-2/TRBV6-3	TRBJ1-5	CATSPGDQYSNQPQHF
TRBV2	TRBJ2-2	CASSGREGGELFF
TRBV5-1	TRBJ2-4	CASSFSGGRSIQYF
TRBV6-2/TRBV6-3	TRBJ2-7	CASSYSHGDEQYF
TRBV7-9	TRBJ2-1	CASSFAGLAYNEQFF
TRBV28	TRBJ2-6	CASSPGTPSGANVLTF
TRBV7-9	TRBJ1-2	CASSFSSDYGYTF
TRBV20-1	TRBJ2-7	CSARDPGRGYEQYF
TRBV6-5	TRBJ2-5	CASWRQGARETQYF
TRBV29-1	TRBJ2-1	CSVDWSGVGNEQFF
TRBV2	TRBJ2-2	CASNPGGELFF
TRBV4-3	TRBJ2-1	CASSQPTSGEQFF
TRBV29-1	TRBJ2-7	CSVLADPYEQYF
TRBV7-2	TRBJ2-5	CASSLGGGGQETQYF
TRBV23-1	TRBJ2-1	CASNPTDFNEQFF
TRBV7-6	TRBJ2-7	CASSLGTGLGYEQYF
TRBV12-3/TRBV12-4	TRBJ2-2	CASRGTTGELFF
TRBV5-1	TRBJ2-1	CASSLVSGEVNEQFF
TRBV5-1	TRBJ2-7	CASSFAGDSYEQYF
TRBV20-1	TRBJ1-1	CSARPEDMNTEAFF
TRBV4-1	TRBJ2-5	CASSQEGNQETQYF
TRBV7-8	TRBJ1-4	CASSLYSRARINEKLFF
TRBV28	TRBJ1-1	CASSFRGGKTEAFF
TRBV28	TRBJ2-3	CASSRGLAGHTDTQYF
TRBV21-1	TRBJ2-7	CASSNPGTAISYEQYF
TRBV20-1	TRBJ2-1	CSARDPETTHYNEQFF
TRBV7-6	TRBJ2-7	CASSPRPGASYEQYF
TRBV28	TRBJ2-5	CASSFPPERRPRETQYF
TRBV12-3/TRBV12-4	TRBJ2-1	CASSRLKGEQFF
TRBV7-6	TRBJ2-5	CASSLARTAILDVETQYF
TRBV4-3	TRBJ2-7	CASNQAGVYEQYF
TRBV12-3/TRBV12-4	TRBJ2-7	CASSIGQNYEQYF
TRBV6-2/TRBV6-3	TRBJ1-6	CASSLLGSSYNSPLHF
TRBV28	TRBJ2-7	CASSFQLAGGDEQYF
TRBV4-2	TRBJ2-7	CASSQETGEFYEQYF
TRBV12-3/TRBV12-4	TRBJ2-3	CASSPGRGAPTDTQYF
TRBV7-9	TRBJ2-3	CASRPQGTDTQYF